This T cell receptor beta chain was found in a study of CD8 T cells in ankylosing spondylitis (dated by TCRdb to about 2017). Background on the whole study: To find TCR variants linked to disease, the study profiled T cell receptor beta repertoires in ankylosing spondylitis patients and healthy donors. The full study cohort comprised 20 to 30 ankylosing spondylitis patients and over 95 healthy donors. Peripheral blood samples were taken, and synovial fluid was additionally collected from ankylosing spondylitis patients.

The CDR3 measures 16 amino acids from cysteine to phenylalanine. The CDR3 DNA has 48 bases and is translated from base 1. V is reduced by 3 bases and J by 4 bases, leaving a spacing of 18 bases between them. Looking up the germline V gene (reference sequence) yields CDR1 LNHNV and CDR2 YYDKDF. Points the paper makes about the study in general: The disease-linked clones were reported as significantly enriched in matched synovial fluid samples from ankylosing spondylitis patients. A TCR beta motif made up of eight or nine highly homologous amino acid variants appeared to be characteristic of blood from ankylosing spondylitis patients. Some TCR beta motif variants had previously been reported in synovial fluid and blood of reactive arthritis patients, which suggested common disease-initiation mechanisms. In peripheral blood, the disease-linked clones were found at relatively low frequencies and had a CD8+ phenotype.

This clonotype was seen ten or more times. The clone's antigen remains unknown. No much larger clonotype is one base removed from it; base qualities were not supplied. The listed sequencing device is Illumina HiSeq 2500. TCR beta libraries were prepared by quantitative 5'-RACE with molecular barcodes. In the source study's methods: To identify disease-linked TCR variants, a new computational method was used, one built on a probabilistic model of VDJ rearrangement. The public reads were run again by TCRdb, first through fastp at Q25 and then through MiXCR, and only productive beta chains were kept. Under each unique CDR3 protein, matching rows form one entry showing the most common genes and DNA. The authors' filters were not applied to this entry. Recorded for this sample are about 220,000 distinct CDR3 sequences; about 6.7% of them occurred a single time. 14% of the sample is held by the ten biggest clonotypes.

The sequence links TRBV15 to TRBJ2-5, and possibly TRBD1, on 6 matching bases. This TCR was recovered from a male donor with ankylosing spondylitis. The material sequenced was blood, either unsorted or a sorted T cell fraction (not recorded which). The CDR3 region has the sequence CATSSPPQGFGETQYF. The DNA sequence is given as TGTGCCACCAGCAGTCCCCCACAGGGTTTTGGAGAGACCCAGTACTTC.